This T cell receptor (beta chain) was profiled in a study of blood T cells in healthy people across ages. General study points: Roughly linear age-related decline in beta diversity appeared, significant by age roughly 40.

Germline lookup yields CDR1 SGHTA and CDR2 FQGNSA. CDR3 length equals 13 residues. V shed 4 bases and J shed 4 bases, with 10 bases lying between them. The use of a sample-barcoded 5' primer and a J-beta primer mix characterized a second PCR of about 6 to 11 cycles. One entry per CDR3 protein, called by TCRdb with MiXCR from the 5' RACE reads. Here the sample spans more than 600,000 distinct CDR3 sequences, just under 25% being singletons. Points on this clonotype: What it binds is unknown.

The data also belong to a second study, concerning T cells of mothers and their children.

V gene TRBV7-2 combines with J gene TRBJ1-2, with D possibly TRBD1 on 6 matching bases. The specimen was blood. The source of this sequence is a boy younger than 18 in good health. The CDR3 DNA reads as TGTGCCAGCAGCTGGCTGGGGGCCTATGGCTACACCTTC. This sequence encodes CASSWLGAYGYTF.